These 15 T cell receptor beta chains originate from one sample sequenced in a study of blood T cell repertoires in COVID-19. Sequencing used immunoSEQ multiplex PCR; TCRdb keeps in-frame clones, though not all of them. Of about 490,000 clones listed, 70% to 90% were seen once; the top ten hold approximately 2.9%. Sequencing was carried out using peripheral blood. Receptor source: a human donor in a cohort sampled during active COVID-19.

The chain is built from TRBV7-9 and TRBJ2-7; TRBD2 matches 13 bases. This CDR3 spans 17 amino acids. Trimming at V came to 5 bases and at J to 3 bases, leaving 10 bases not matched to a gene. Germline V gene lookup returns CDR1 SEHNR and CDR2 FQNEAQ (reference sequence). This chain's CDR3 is CASSPRTSGSINYEQYF. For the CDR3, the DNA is TGTGCCAGCAGCCCCCGGACTAGCGGGAGTATTAACTACGAGCAGTACTTC.

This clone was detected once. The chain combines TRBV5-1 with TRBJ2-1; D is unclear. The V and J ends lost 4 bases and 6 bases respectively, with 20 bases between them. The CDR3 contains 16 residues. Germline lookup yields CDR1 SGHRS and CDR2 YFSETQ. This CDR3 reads CASSSAGNQKSNEQFF. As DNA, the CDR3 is TGCGCCAGCAGCAGTGCAGGTAATCAAAAATCCAATGAGCAGTTCTTC.

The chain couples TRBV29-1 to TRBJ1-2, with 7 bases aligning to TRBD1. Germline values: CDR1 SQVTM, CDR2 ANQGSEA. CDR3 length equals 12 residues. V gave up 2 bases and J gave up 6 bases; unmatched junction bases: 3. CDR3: CSVESGGNGYTF. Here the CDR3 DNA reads TGCAGCGTTGAATCAGGGGGTAATGGCTACACCTTC.

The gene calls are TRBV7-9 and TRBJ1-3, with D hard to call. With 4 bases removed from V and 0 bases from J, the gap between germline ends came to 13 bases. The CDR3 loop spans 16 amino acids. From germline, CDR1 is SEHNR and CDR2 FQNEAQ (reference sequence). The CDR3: CASSSTTGSSGNTIYF. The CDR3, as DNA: TGTGCCAGCAGCTCGACGACCGGGAGCTCTGGAAACACCATATATTTT.

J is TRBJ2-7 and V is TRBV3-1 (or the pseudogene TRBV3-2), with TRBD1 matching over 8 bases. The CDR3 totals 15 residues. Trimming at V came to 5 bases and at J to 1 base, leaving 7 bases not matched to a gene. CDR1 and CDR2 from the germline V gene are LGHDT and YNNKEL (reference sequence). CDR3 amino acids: CASSFGTGLSYEQYF. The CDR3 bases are TGTGCCAGCAGCTTTGGGACAGGCCTTTCCTACGAGCAGTACTTC.

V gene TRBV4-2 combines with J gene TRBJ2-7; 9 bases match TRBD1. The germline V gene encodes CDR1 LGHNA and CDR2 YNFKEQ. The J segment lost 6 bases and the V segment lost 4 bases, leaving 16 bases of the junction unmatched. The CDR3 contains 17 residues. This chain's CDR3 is CASSPFLTAGTGIEQYF. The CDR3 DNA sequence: TGTGCCAGCAGCCCTTTTCTTACCGCCGGGACAGGGATCGAGCAGTACTTC.

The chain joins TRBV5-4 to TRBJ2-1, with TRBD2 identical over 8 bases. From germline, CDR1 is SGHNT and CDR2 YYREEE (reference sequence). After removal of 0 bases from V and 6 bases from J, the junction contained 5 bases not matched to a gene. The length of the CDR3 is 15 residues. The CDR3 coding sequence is TGTGCCAGCAGCTTGGTGGCTAGCGGGCCCAATGAGCAGTTCTTC. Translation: CASSLVASGPNEQFF.

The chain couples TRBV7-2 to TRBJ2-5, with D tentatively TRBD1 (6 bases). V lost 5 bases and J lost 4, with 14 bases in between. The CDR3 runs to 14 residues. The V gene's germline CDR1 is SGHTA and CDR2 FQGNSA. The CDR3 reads CASSRKTGLETQYF. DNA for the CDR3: TGTGCCAGCAGCCGCAAAACAGGGTTAGAGACCCAGTACTTC.

The DNA of the CDR3 is TGTGCCAGCAGCTTGGGCAGGGGAGACAATCAGCCCCAGCATTTT. Amino acid sequence: CASSLGRGDNQPQHF. V gene TRBV5-4 combines with J gene TRBJ1-5; a weak D match, TRBD1 (6 bases). The CDR3 totals 15 residues. The V end was cut by 0 bases, the J end by 3 bases, with 10 bases between. The germline V gene encodes CDR1 SGHNT and CDR2 YYREEE (reference sequence).

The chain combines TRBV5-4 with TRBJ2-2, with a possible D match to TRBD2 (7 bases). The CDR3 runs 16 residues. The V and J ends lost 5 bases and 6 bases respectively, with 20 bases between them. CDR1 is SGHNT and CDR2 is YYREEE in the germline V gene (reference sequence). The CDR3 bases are TGTGCCAGCAGTTGGGGGGGGCTAGTAGAGTCCGGGGAGCTGTTTTTT. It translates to CASSWGGLVESGELFF.

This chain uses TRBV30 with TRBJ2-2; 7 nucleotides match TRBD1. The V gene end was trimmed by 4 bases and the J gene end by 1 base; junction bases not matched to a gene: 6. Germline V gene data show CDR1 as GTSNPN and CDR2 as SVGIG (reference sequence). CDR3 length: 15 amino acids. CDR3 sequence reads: CAWIPGQKNTGELFF. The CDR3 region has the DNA TGTGCCTGGATTCCGGGACAGAAGAACACCGGGGAGCTGTTTTTT.

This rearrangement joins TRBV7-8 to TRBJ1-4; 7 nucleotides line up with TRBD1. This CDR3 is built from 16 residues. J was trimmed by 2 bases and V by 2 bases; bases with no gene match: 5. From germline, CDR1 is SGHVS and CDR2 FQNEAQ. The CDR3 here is CASSLHETGTNEKLFF. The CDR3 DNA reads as TGTGCCAGCAGCTTACACGAGACAGGGACTAATGAAAAACTGTTTTTT.

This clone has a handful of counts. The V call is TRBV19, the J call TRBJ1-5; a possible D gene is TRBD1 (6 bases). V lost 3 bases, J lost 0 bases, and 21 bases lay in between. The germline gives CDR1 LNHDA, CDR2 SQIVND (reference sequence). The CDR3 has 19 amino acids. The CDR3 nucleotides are TGTGCCAGTAGTATCCCGAGGACAGAGCTTCTCTATAGCAATCAGCCCCAGCATTTT. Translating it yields CASSIPRTELLYSNQPQHF.

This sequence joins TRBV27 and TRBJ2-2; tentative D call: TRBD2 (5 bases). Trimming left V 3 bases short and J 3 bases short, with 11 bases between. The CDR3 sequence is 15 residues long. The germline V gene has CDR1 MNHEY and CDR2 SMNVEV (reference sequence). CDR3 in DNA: TGTGCCAGCAGTTTTGGGAGTGGGGACACCGGGGAGCTGTTTTTT. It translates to CASSFGSGDTGELFF.

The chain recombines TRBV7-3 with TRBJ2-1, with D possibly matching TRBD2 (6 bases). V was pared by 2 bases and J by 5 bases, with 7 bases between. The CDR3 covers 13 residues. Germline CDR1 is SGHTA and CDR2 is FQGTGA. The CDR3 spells CASSLLANNEQFF. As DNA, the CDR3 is TGTGCCAGCAGCTTACTAGCGAACAATGAGCAGTTCTTC.